The rows below give T cell receptor beta chains drawn from one sample of a study of blood T cell repertoires in COVID-19. Assay: immunoSEQ multiplex PCR; the TCRdb copy retains only in-frame clones and omits some. The data contain approximately 360,000 clones, 90% of them seen just once; the ten biggest clones take up 6.5% to 7%. The sample consisted of peripheral blood. Receptor source: a young man with active or convalescent COVID-19. The CDR3 runs from the conserved cysteine through the conserved F or W. The order of the fields is V gene, D gene, J gene, clone size, CDR3 DNA, CDR3 protein. A D gene is named only where the DNA matches it firmly. Expanded clones get a size class; other rows say once, few or many, or leave the size out.

TRBV28,NA,TRBJ2-5,NA,TGTGCCAGCAGTTTTTACAGCCAAGAGACCCAGTACTTC,CASSFYSQETQYF
TRBV2,NA,TRBJ1-2,NA,TGTGCCAGCAGTGTGTCACAGTGGGGCTACACCTTC,CASSVSQWGYTF
TRBV28,NA,TRBJ2-3,NA,TGTGCCAGCAGTTTACGGAGGGGGGGGCGCACAGATACGCAGTATTTT,CASSLRRGGRTDTQYF
TRBV28,NA,TRBJ1-2,NA,TGTGCCAGCAGGCCCGCCCAGGGTCTTGGCTACACCTTC,CASRPAQGLGYTF
TRBV28,TRBD1,TRBJ1-2,few,TGTGCCAGCAGCCCCTCGGGGCAGGGGGCGCGTCATGGCTACACCTTC,CASSPSGQGARHGYTF
TRBV15,NA,TRBJ1-1,few,TGTGCCACCAGCAGAGATCGGGTCAGCCTGAACACTGAAGCTTTCTTT,CATSRDRVSLNTEAFF
TRBV7-9,NA,TRBJ1-1,NA,TGTGCCAGCAGCGTTCGAGGAGTCATAGGCACTGAAGCTTTCTTT,CASSVRGVIGTEAFF
TRBV9,TRBD1,TRBJ2-5,NA,TGTGCCAGCAGCGTAGTCGGAGCAGGGGGCTCAGGGGAGACCCAGTACTTC,CASSVVGAGGSGETQYF
TRBV7-2,NA,TRBJ2-2,NA,TGTGCCAGCACCCACGGGGGAGACGGGGAGCTGTTTTTT,CASTHGGDGELFF
TRBV4-2,NA,TRBJ1-5,NA,TGTGCCAGCAGCCCCGGGGCAGGGGTTGAATATAGCAATCAGCCCCAGCATTTT,CASSPGAGVEYSNQPQHF
TRBV9,NA,TRBJ1-4,once,TGTGCCAGCAGCGCCGGGATCCTTAATGAAAAACTGTTTTTT,CASSAGILNEKLFF
TRBV14,TRBD1,TRBJ2-3,NA,TGTGCCAGCAGCCACAGGACAGGGGGCGTGACAGATACGCAGTATTTT,CASSHRTGGVTDTQYF
TRBV7-2,TRBD2,TRBJ2-7,NA,TGTGCCAGCAGCTCGGGACTAGCGGGAGACGAGCAGTACTTC,CASSSGLAGDEQYF
TRBV9,TRBD2,TRBJ2-7,NA,TGTGCCAGCAGCCCAGGGACTAGCGACTCCTACGAGCAGTACTTC,CASSPGTSDSYEQYF
TRBV27,NA,TRBJ2-7,once,TGTGCCAGCAGCTCCTTACAGGGCCCCTACGAGCAGTACTTC,CASSSLQGPYEQYF
TRBV28,NA,TRBJ1-5,NA,TGTGCCAGCAGTTTGGGGGTGCGGGCAGGGGATCAGCCCCAGCATTTT,CASSLGVRAGDQPQHF
TRBV2,NA,TRBJ1-3,NA,TGTGCCAGCAGTGCTCCCGGGATGGCAGGAAACACCATATATTTT,CASSAPGMAGNTIYF
TRBV3-1/TRBV3-2,NA,TRBJ1-5,few,TGTGCCAGCAGCCAAGATATAGCAGATCAGCCCCAGCATTTT,CASSQDIADQPQHF
TRBV7-7,TRBD2,TRBJ2-7,NA,TGTGCTAGCAGCTTAAGCGGGAGTAACGAGCAGTACTTC,CASSLSGSNEQYF
TRBV11-2,NA,TRBJ1-2,NA,TGTGCCAGCAGCTCAACTTCAGGTCCCAACTATGGCTACACCTTC,CASSSTSGPNYGYTF
TRBV28,TRBD2,TRBJ2-7,once,TGTGCCAGCATCCCGTCTGGGACTAGCGAATCCTACGAGCAGTACTTC,CASIPSGTSESYEQYF
TRBV28,TRBD2,TRBJ2-1,few,TGTACCTCCGCGACAGCGGGGCACTACAATGAGCAGTTCTTC,CTSATAGHYNEQFF
TRBV7-2,TRBD2,TRBJ2-3,NA,TGTGCCAGCAGACGACTAGCGGGGGGTACAGATACGCAGTATTTT,CASRRLAGGTDTQYF
TRBV5-1,NA,TRBJ2-3,NA,TGCGCCAGCAGCTTGGCGGGGGGCCGCACAGATACGCAGTATTTT,CASSLAGGRTDTQYF
TRBV19,TRBD1,TRBJ2-7,NA,TGTGCCAGTAGTGTAACCGGGACAGGGGAATCCGAGCAGTACTTC,CASSVTGTGESEQYF
TRBV19,NA,TRBJ1-3,NA,TGTGCCAGTAAAAAACAAGGGGGTCAATCTGGAAACACCATATATTTT,CASKKQGGQSGNTIYF
TRBV7-3,NA,TRBJ2-3,NA,TGTGCCAGCAGCTTAACGTTCACAGGGATGAGCACAGATACGCAGTATTTT,CASSLTFTGMSTDTQYF
TRBV28,TRBD1,TRBJ2-1,NA,TGTGCCAGCAGGAGGACAGGGGGTAATGAGCAGTTCTTC,CASRRTGGNEQFF
TRBV4-1,NA,TRBJ2-1,once,TGCGCCAGCAGCCAAGATGACAGAGTCTACAATGAGCAGTTCTTC,CASSQDDRVYNEQFF
TRBV19,NA,TRBJ1-2,few,TGTGCCAGTACCGACTCTCCAGGGAACTATGGCTACACCTTC,CASTDSPGNYGYTF
TRBV7-2,NA,TRBJ1-4,few,TGTGCCAGCAGCCCCTCACCAGGCGCACATAATGAAAAACTGTTTTTT,CASSPSPGAHNEKLFF
TRBV28,NA,TRBJ1-1,NA,TGTGCCAGCAGTCTATACAGGGTAAACACTGAAGCTTTCTTT,CASSLYRVNTEAFF
TRBV7-8,TRBD1,TRBJ2-7,NA,TGTGCCAGCAGCTGGACAGGGAGCTACGAGCAGTACTTC,CASSWTGSYEQYF
TRBV4-1,NA,TRBJ1-1,NA,TGCGCCAGCAGCCAGGAACAGGGCTACACTGAAGCTTTCTTT,CASSQEQGYTEAFF
TRBV7-9,TRBD2,TRBJ2-5,NA,TGTGCCAGCAGCTCCTCGGGACTAGCGGGAGGTTGGCAAGAGACCCAGTACTTC,CASSSSGLAGGWQETQYF
TRBV14,TRBD1,TRBJ2-1,NA,TGTGCCAGCAGCCGCGCCGGGACAGGCTCCTGGAATGAGCAGTTCTTC,CASSRAGTGSWNEQFF
TRBV30,TRBD2,TRBJ2-1,NA,TGTGCCTGGAGTCCCTTGGGGGAGGGCAATGAGCAGTTCTTC,CAWSPLGEGNEQFF
TRBV6-5,NA,TRBJ2-1,NA,TGTGCCGCCGGGAGGGGGCGGTCCTACAATGAGCAGTTCTTC,CAAGRGRSYNEQFF
TRBV7-9,TRBD1,TRBJ1-4,NA,TGTGCCAGCAGCTTAGTGACAGGGGCTAATGAAAAACTGTTTTTT,CASSLVTGANEKLFF
TRBV6-2/TRBV6-3,NA,TRBJ1-5,few,TGTGCCAGCAGTTACTTACCGACAGCGAGCAATCAGCCCCAGCATTTT,CASSYLPTASNQPQHF
TRBV27,TRBD1,TRBJ2-7,NA,TGTGCCAGCAGCAAAACCGGGACAGGGGGCAACGAGCAGTACTTC,CASSKTGTGGNEQYF
TRBV2,NA,TRBJ2-7,NA,TGTGCCAGCACGCAGGCCTACGAGCAGTACTTC,CASTQAYEQYF
TRBV6-5,NA,TRBJ2-3,NA,TGTGCCAGCAGTTACAAGAGCGGAGTGGGGGATACGCAGTATTTT,CASSYKSGVGDTQYF
TRBV28,TRBD1,TRBJ1-1,few,TGTGCCAGCAGTTTTGGGGACAGAAGAACCGAAGCTTTCTTT,CASSFGDRRTEAFF